A selection of T cell receptor beta chains follows, all from one sample in a study. TCRdb reanalysed the 5' RACE reads using MiXCR and keeps one entry per CDR3 protein. The sample holds about 62,000 distinct CDR3 sequences; under 35% are singletons and the top ten take about 2.3%. Sequencing used tumor-infiltrating naive CD4+ T cells sorted from the breast tumor. The receptors originated from a female donor with breast cancer. Each CDR3 is given with its conserved first and last residue. The D gene is left open where the match is weak. Clone size is given for some rows only: seen once, a few or many times, or a class if the clone is expanded.

CDR3	DNA	size	V	D	J
CASSPQPEQFF	TGTGCCAGCAGTCCCCAACCGGAGCAGTTCTTC	.	TRBV6-6	.	TRBJ2-1
CSARRSPYEQLF	TGCAGTGCTAGGCGATCCCCCTATGAGCAGCTCTTC	.	TRBV20-1	.	TRBJ2-1
CASSLTGLAEGDTQYF	TGTGCCAGCAGCTTAACTGGCCTAGCGGAAGGAGATACGCAGTATTTT	few	TRBV7-3	TRBD2	TRBJ2-3
CSATSGGLTGNTIYF	TGCAGTGCCACGAGCGGAGGTTTGACTGGAAACACCATATATTTT	.	TRBV20-1	.	TRBJ1-3
CASSFRPKGQGHIAKNIQYF	TGTGCCAGCAGTTTCCGACCCAAGGGACAGGGTCACATAGCCAAAAACATTCAGTACTTC	.	TRBV12-3/TRBV12-4	TRBD1	TRBJ2-4
CASSFGGNSPLHF	TGTGCCAGCAGCTTCGGAGGAAATTCACCCCTCCACTTT	.	TRBV5-6	.	TRBJ1-6
CSARDGAGANVLTF	TGCAGTGCTAGAGACGGGGCTGGGGCCAACGTCCTGACTTTC	.	TRBV20-1	.	TRBJ2-6
CATSDAGQGNTEAFF	TGTGCCACCAGTGATGCAGGACAGGGGAACACTGAAGCTTTCTTT	few	TRBV24-1	TRBD1	TRBJ1-1
CASTGTGGNQPQHF	TGTGCCAGCACCGGGACAGGGGGTAATCAGCCCCAGCATTTT	many	TRBV12-3/TRBV12-4	TRBD1	TRBJ1-5
CASSRRNEQFF	TGTGCCAGCAGCAGACGAAATGAGCAGTTCTTC	few	TRBV7-2	.	TRBJ2-1
CASSPIGQARAFF	TGTGCCAGCAGCCCCATTGGGCAGGCTAGAGCTTTCTTT	few	TRBV6-6	.	TRBJ1-1
CASSLGQGTEQFF	TGTGCCAGCAGTCTAGGACAGGGGACTGAGCAGTTCTTC	.	TRBV2	TRBD1	TRBJ2-1
CASSPAIAGDFSYEQYF	TGTGCCAGCAGCCCGGCAATAGCGGGAGACTTTTCCTACGAGCAGTACTTC	few	TRBV4-2	TRBD2	TRBJ2-7
CASSVTLTETQYF	TGTGCCAGCAGCGTCACCCTGACAGAGACCCAGTACTTC	.	TRBV11-2	.	TRBJ2-5
CASSAPPGRSTGELFF	TGTGCCAGCAGCGCCCCCCCGGGTCGGTCCACCGGGGAGCTGTTTTTT	many	TRBV7-3	.	TRBJ2-2
CASRQGQGPKNTEAFF	TGTGCCAGCAGGCAAGGACAGGGGCCAAAAAACACTGAAGCTTTCTTT	few	TRBV6-6	TRBD1	TRBJ1-1
CASARREGGANVLTF	TGTGCCAGCGCAAGAAGGGAGGGTGGGGCCAACGTCCTGACTTTC	few	TRBV12-3/TRBV12-4	TRBD2	TRBJ2-6
CASSERGWAEKLFF	TGTGCCAGCAGTGAACGGGGTTGGGCTGAAAAACTGTTTTTT	.	TRBV6-1	.	TRBJ1-4
CASSLAGGGEKLFF	TGTGCCAGCAGCTTGGCAGGGGGCGGTGAAAAACTGTTTTTT	.	TRBV5-4	TRBD1	TRBJ1-4
CASSLDSGGVNEQFF	TGTGCCAGCAGCTTAGACAGCGGGGGTGTCAATGAGCAGTTCTTC	.	TRBV7-2	TRBD2	TRBJ2-1
CASSELLGGKVYEQYF	TGTGCCAGCAGTGAATTGCTAGGGGGCAAGGTATACGAGCAGTACTTC	many	TRBV6-1	TRBD1	TRBJ2-7
CASSYQRNTGELFF	TGTGCCAGCAGCTATCAACGGAACACCGGGGAGCTGTTTTTT	few	TRBV7-3	.	TRBJ2-2
CASSRLAGGPGELFF	TGTGCCAGCAGTCGACTAGCGGGAGGGCCCGGGGAGCTGTTTTTT	few	TRBV3-1	TRBD2	TRBJ2-2
CASSYSRSSNQPQHF	TGTGCCAGCAGTTACTCGAGGAGTAGCAATCAGCCCCAGCATTTT	.	TRBV6-5	.	TRBJ1-5
CASSIWTGGNQPQHF	TGTGCCAGCAGCATATGGACAGGGGGTAATCAGCCCCAGCATTTT	few	TRBV7-2	TRBD1	TRBJ1-5
CASSQYSGDQETQYF	TGTGCCAGCAGCCAATATAGCGGGGACCAAGAGACCCAGTACTTC	many	TRBV4-2	TRBD2	TRBJ2-5
CASSPRFGGPSYNEQFF	TGTGCCAGCAGTCCTCGCTTCGGAGGGCCATCCTACAATGAGCAGTTCTTC	once	TRBV27	.	TRBJ2-1